Following are 21 T cell receptor beta chains from one sample sequenced in a study of control samples from healthy donors and cancer patients. Produced via immunoSEQ multiplex PCR; TCRdb's table is partial and in-frame only. The sample has 50,000 to 70,000 clones; roughly 86% are singletons. Sequencing input: blood. All receptors come from a man aged 50-59 years in good health.

This chain uses TRBV6-5 with TRBJ2-3; 11 bases fit TRBD2. Looked up from germline, CDR1 is MNHEY and CDR2 is SVGAGI. CDR3 length: 16 residues. V was pared by 2 bases and J by 4 bases, with 5 bases of the junction left unmatched. The DNA of the CDR3 is TGTGCCAGCAGTTACGGCTTAGCGGGAGGGGCAGATACGCAGTATTTT. Its translation is CASSYGLAGGADTQYF.

This chain connects TRBV12-5 to TRBJ2-7, with 8 bases matching TRBD1. The CDR3 consists of 17 residues. The V gene's germline CDR1 is LGHNT and CDR2 FRNRAP. With 0 bases clipped from V and 2 bases from J, the junction kept 9 bases outside the gene matches. This CDR3 reads CASGLVWGQGATYEQYF. For the CDR3, the DNA is TGTGCTAGTGGTTTGGTTTGGGGCCAGGGGGCAACCTACGAGCAGTACTTC.

The V and J genes are TRBV30 and TRBJ1-5, with 7 bases that match TRBD1. Trimming cost V 1 base and J 1 base; bases outside gene matches: 1. Germline-derived CDR1 and CDR2 are GTSNPN and SVGIG (reference sequence). The CDR3 runs 14 residues. The CDR3 DNA reads as TGTGCCTGGAGTGGAGGGGGCAGCAATCAGCCCCAGCATTTT. It translates to CAWSGGGSNQPQHF. Supplemented by reference TRBV30 and TRBJ1-5, the full variable domain reads SQTIHQWPATLVQPVGSPLSLECTVEGTSNPNLYWYRQAAGRGLQLLFYSVGIGQISSEVPQNLSASRPQDRQFILSSKKLLLSDSGFYLCAWSGGGSNQPQHFGDGTRLSIL.

The genes are TRBV4-1 and TRBJ1-3; D not resolved. Germline assignment: CDR1 MGHRA and CDR2 YSYEKL. V was trimmed by 0 bases and J by 0 bases, leaving 18 bases between them. This CDR3 region has 19 residues. CDR3 DNA sequence: TGCGCCAGCAGCCAAGATCCCCAAGGACCGTATGGCTCTGGAAACACCATATATTTT. It specifies CASSQDPQGPYGSGNTIYF.

A few counts support this clone. The gene calls are TRBV28 and TRBJ1-1; the D gene is possibly TRBD1 (5 bases). V lost 5 bases and J 7 bases, leaving 8 bases between the germline ends. The CDR3 is made up of 11 amino acids. Germline values: CDR1 MDHEN, CDR2 SYDVKM. The CDR3 protein is CASSRGVEAFF. The DNA for the CDR3 is TGTGCCAGCAGTCGGGGGGTTGAAGCTTTCTTT. Filled out from reference TRBV28 and TRBJ1-1, the complete variable domain reads DVKVTQSSRYLVKRTGEKVFLECVQDMDHENMFWYRQDPGLGLRLIYFSYDVKMKEKGDIPEGYSVSREKKERFSLILESASTNQTSMYLCASSRGVEAFFGQGTRLTVV.

This clone was seen a handful of times. This chain joins TRBV2 and TRBJ2-5, with D hard to call. V lost 7 bases and J 3 bases, leaving 6 bases between the germline ends. The germline gives CDR1 SNHLY, CDR2 FYNNEI. CDR3 length: 11 amino acids. CDR3 in amino acids: CASTAEETQYF. The CDR3 DNA sequence: TGTGCCAGCACGGCAGAAGAGACCCAGTACTTC.

This chain joins TRBV30 and TRBJ1-1; unclear D gene. Deletions cut 1 base from V and 8 bases from J, with 14 bases between. The germline CDR1 and CDR2 sequences are GTSNPN and SVGIG (reference sequence). This CDR3 has 13 amino acids. The CDR3 region has the DNA TGTGCCTGGAGTGCAGATTGGGGTGGGGAAGCTTTCTTT. This gives the protein CAWSADWGGEAFF.

The chain links TRBV5-1 to TRBJ2-3, with no clear D. CDR3 length: 14 residues. Germline V lookup: CDR1 SGHRS, CDR2 YFSETQ. The V and J ends lost 0 bases and 2 bases respectively, with 7 bases between them. CDR3 sequence reads: CASSLAPDTDTQYF. The CDR3 region has the DNA TGCGCCAGCAGCTTGGCTCCAGACACAGATACGCAGTATTTT.

V gene TRBV6-5 combines with J gene TRBJ2-7; the match to TRBD2 covers 7 bases. CDR3 length equals 13 residues. CDR1 and CDR2 from the germline V gene are MNHEY and SVGAGI. The V and J ends lost 0 bases and 7 bases, in that order; junction bases with no gene match: 3. CDR3 bases: TGTGCCAGCAGTTACTCAGGGGAGGGGGAGCAGTACTTC. Its translation is CASSYSGEGEQYF.

The rearrangement links TRBV7-2 to TRBJ1-4; no clear D. In germline, CDR1 is SGHTA, CDR2 FQGNSA. Deletions cut 1 base from V and 2 bases from J, with 8 bases between. This CDR3 spans 15 amino acids. CDR3 sequence (DNA): TGTGCCAGCAGCTTAGTCATAGGGACTAATGAAAAACTGTTTTTT. Translation: CASSLVIGTNEKLFF.

V and J are TRBV28 and TRBJ2-1, with D hard to call. This CDR3 has 14 residues. Trimming cost V 3 bases and J 2 bases, with 8 bases left between them. Germline V CDR1 and CDR2: MDHEN, SYDVKM. The CDR3 DNA is TGTGCCAGCAGTTTGCTGGCGGCCTACAATGAGCAGTTCTTC. Translation: CASSLLAAYNEQFF.

There are a few counts of this clone. This chain links TRBV5-4 with TRBJ2-7, with 9 bases aligning to TRBD1. The CDR3 loop spans 14 amino acids. V shed 4 bases, J shed 3 bases, and the junction held 5 bases outside the gene matches. Germline CDR1 and CDR2: SGHNT and YYREEE (reference sequence). CDR3 DNA sequence: TGTGCCAGCAGCGAAGGACAGGGGATCTACGAGCAGTACTTC. Protein product: CASSEGQGIYEQYF.

This chain joins TRBV5-1 and TRBJ2-5, with 10 bases matching TRBD1. V trimming: 2 bases; J trimming: 5 bases; junction bases outside the gene matches: 9. The CDR3 covers 16 residues. CDR1 SGHRS and CDR2 YFSETQ come from the germline V gene. The CDR3 coding sequence is TGCGCCAGCAGCTTCTCCCAGACAGGGGGCGCGGAGACCCAGTACTTC. Its protein product is CASSFSQTGGAETQYF. Drawing the rest from reference TRBV5-1 and TRBJ2-5, the complete variable domain is KAGVTQTPRYLIKTRGQQVTLSCSPISGHRSVSWYQQTPGQGLQFLFEYFSETQRNKGNFPGRFSGRQFSNSRSEMNVSTLELGDSALYLCASSFSQTGGAETQYFGPGTRLLVL.

The genes are TRBV5-1 and TRBJ1-6; D gene uncertain. V lost 8 bases, J lost 0 bases, and 15 bases lay in between. Germline V lookup: CDR1 SGHRS, CDR2 YFSETQ. The CDR3 contains 16 residues. This CDR3 reads CASTSDVSSYNSPLHF. The CDR3 DNA reads as TGCGCCAGTACCTCGGACGTCAGCTCCTATAATTCACCCCTCCACTTT.

The rearrangement joins TRBV6-2 or TRBV6-3 to TRBJ2-7; the match to TRBD2 covers 13 bases. Trimming took 2 bases from V and 3 from J; bases not matched to a gene: 4. The length of the CDR3 is 16 residues. CDR1 is MNHEY and CDR2 is SVGEGT in the germline V gene. The CDR3 loop is CASSYGGLAGLYEQYF. DNA for the CDR3: TGTGCCAGCAGTTACGGGGGACTAGCGGGGCTCTACGAGCAGTACTTC.

This clone is deemed medium-sized. The V gene is TRBV9, the J gene TRBJ2-1, with 8 positions matching TRBD1. With V trimmed by 3 bases and J by 2 bases, 4 bases remained unmatched. Germline CDR1 reads SGDLS; CDR2 reads YYNGEE. There are 15 residues in the CDR3. CDR3 coding DNA: TGTGCCAGCAGCGCAAACAGGGGGACCTACAATGAGCAGTTCTTC. This gives the protein CASSANRGTYNEQFF.

The chain couples TRBV27 to TRBJ2-7, with TRBD1 as a possible D gene (6 bases). This CDR3 region has 14 residues. The V gene's germline CDR1 is MNHEY and CDR2 SMNVEV (reference sequence). V lost 3 bases to trimming and J lost 5 bases, with 14 bases between them. The chain's CDR3 is CASSLGHRDHEQYF. The CDR3 DNA reads TGTGCCAGCAGTTTGGGACACAGGGACCACGAGCAGTACTTC.

This clone was counted between two and nine times. The V gene is TRBV19, the J gene TRBJ2-7; D not resolved. Trimming removed 3 bases from V and 1 base from J, with 10 bases in between. The length of the CDR3 is 14 residues. CDR1 and CDR2 from the germline V gene are LNHDA and SQIVND (reference sequence). This CDR3 reads CASSITDGSYEQYF. Written as DNA, the CDR3 is TGTGCCAGTAGTATTACTGACGGATCCTACGAGCAGTACTTC. Variable domain in full (rest from reference TRBV19 and TRBJ2-7): DGGITQSPKYLFRKEGQNVTLSCEQNLNHDAMYWYRQDPGQGLRLIYYSQIVNDFQKGDIAEGYSVSREKKESFPLTVTSAQKNPTAFYLCASSITDGSYEQYFGPGTRLTVT.

The chain has TRBV5-1 and TRBJ1-1; 7 bases map to TRBD1. J lost 0 bases, V lost 4 bases, and 6 bases had no gene match. Germline V gene data show CDR1 as SGHRS and CDR2 as YFSETQ. CDR3 length equals 15 residues. As DNA, the CDR3 is TGCGCCAGCAGCCTGCAGGGGGTTATGAACACTGAAGCTTTCTTT. Its protein is CASSLQGVMNTEAFF.

J is TRBJ2-1 and V is TRBV28, with 8 bases identical to TRBD1. The CDR3 has 16 amino acids. The V gene's germline CDR1 is MDHEN and CDR2 SYDVKM. Unmatched junction bases numbered 9, after V lost 3 bases and J lost 5 bases. CDR3 residues: CASSFVGTGLNNEQFF. The CDR3 DNA is TGTGCCAGCAGTTTTGTCGGGACAGGCCTAAACAATGAGCAGTTCTTC.

The CDR3 nucleotides are TGCAGCGTTGAAGACCGACAGGGAAACTCTGGAAACACCATATATTTT. Protein sequence: CSVEDRQGNSGNTIYF. V gene TRBV29-1 combines with J gene TRBJ1-3; 7 bases map to TRBD1. Germline loops: CDR1 SQVTM, CDR2 ANQGSEA. After removal of 0 bases from V and 0 bases from J, the junction contained 5 bases not matched to a gene. CDR3 length: 16 residues.